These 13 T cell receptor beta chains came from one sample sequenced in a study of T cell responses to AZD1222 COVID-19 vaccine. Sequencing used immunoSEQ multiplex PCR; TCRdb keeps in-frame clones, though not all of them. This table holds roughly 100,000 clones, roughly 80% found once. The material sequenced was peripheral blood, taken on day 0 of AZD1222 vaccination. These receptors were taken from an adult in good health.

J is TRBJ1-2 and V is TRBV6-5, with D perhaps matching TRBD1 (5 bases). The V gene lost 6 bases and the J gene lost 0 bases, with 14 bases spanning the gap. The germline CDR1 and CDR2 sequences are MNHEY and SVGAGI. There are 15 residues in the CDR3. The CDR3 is CASRRNDRANYGYTF. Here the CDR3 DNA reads TGTGCCAGCAGACGTAATGACAGAGCTAACTATGGCTACACCTTC.

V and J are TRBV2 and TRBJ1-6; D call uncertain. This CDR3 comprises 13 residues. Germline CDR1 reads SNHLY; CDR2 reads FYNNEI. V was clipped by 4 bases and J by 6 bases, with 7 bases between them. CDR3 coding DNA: TGTGCCAGCAGTGGCGAGGGTAATTCACCCCTCCACTTT. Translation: CASSGEGNSPLHF.

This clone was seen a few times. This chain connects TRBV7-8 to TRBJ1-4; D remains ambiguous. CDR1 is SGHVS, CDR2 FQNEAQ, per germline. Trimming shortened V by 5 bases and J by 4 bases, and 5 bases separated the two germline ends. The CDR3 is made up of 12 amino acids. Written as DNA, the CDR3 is TGTGCCAGCAGCCGAAATAATGAAAAACTGTTTTTT. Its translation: CASSRNNEKLFF.

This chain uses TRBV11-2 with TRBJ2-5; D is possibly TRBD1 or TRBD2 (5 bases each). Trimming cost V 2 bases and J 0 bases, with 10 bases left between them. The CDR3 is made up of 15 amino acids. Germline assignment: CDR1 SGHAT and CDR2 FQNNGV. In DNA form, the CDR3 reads TGTGCCAGCAGCTTATACCGGGGCTACCAAGAGACCCAGTACTTC. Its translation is CASSLYRGYQETQYF. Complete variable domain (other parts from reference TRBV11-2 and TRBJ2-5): EAGVAQSPRYKIIEKRQSVAFWCNPISGHATLYWYQQILGQGPKLLIQFQNNGVVDDSQLPKDRFSAERLKGVDSTLKIQPAKLEDSAVYLCASSLYRGYQETQYFGPGTRLLVL.

The CDR3 region has the DNA TGTGCCAGCAGCAGAAAGGACAGGGGGCATGGCTACACCTTC. It is translated as CASSRKDRGHGYTF. The chain carries TRBV5-6 and TRBJ1-2, with 11 bases identical to TRBD1. The ends lost 4 bases at V and 6 bases at J; junction bases unmatched: 5. The germline CDR1 and CDR2 sequences are SGHDT and YYEEEE. CDR3 length: 14 residues.

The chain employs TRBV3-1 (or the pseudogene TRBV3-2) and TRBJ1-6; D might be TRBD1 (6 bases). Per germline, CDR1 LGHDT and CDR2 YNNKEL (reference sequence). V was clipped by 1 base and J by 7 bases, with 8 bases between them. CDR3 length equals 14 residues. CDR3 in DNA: TGTGCCAGCAGCCAAGTACAGGGCAATTCACCCCTCCACTTT. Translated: CASSQVQGNSPLHF.

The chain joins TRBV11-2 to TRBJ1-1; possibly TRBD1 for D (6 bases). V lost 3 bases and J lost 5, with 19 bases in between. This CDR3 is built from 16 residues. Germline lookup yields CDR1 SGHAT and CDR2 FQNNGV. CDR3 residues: CASSFRRGAFSTEAFF. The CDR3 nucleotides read TGTGCCAGCAGCTTTCGGCGGGGGGCCTTTTCGACTGAAGCTTTCTTT.

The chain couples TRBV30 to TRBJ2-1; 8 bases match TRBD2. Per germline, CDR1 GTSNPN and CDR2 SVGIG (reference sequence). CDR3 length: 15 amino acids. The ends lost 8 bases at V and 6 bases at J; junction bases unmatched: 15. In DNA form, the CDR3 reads TGTGCCCTGGACTCCACGGGGGGGCCCGGCAATGAGCAGTTCTTC. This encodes CALDSTGGPGNEQFF.

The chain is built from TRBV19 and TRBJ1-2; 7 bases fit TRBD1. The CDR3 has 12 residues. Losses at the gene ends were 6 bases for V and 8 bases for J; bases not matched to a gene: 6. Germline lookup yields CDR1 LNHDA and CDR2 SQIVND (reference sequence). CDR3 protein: CASSPGQKGYTF. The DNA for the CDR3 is TGTGCCAGTAGCCCGGGACAGAAGGGCTACACCTTC.

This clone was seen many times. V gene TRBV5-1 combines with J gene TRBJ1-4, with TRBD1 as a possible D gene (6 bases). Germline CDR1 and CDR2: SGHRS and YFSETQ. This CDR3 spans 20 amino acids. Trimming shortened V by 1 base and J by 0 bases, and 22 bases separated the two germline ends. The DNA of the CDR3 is TGCGCCAGCAGCTTGAGTCCCACAGGGTCGCGCTATGCAACTAATGAAAAACTGTTTTTT. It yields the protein CASSLSPTGSRYATNEKLFF. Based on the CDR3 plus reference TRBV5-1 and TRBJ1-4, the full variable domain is KAGVTQTPRYLIKTRGQQVTLSCSPISGHRSVSWYQQTPGQGLQFLFEYFSETQRNKGNFPGRFSGRQFSNSRSEMNVSTLELGDSALYLCASSLSPTGSRYATNEKLFFGSGTQLSVL.

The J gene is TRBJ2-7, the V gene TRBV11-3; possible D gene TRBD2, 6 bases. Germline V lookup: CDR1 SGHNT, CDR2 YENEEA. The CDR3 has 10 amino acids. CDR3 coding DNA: TGTGCCAGCAGCTCCTCAACGCGGGGCGTC. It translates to CASSSSTRGV.

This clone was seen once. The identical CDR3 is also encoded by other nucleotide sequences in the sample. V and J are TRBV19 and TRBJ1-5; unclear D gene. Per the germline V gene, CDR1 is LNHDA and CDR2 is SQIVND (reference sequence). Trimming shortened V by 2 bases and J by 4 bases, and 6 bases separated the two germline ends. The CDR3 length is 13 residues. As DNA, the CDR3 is TGTGCCAGTAGTATAACCCGAAATCAGCCCCAGCATTTT. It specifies CASSITRNQPQHF. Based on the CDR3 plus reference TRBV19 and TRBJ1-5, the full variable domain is DGGITQSPKYLFRKEGQNVTLSCEQNLNHDAMYWYRQDPGQGLRLIYYSQIVNDFQKGDIAEGYSVSREKKESFPLTVTSAQKNPTAFYLCASSITRNQPQHFGDGTRLSIL.

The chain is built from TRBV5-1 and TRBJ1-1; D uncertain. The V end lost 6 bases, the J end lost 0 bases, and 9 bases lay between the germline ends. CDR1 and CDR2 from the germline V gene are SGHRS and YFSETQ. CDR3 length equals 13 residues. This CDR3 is CASNSDMNTEAFF. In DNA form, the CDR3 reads TGCGCCAGCAATTCAGACATGAACACTGAAGCTTTCTTT.